One sample yielded the 8 T cell receptor beta chains listed below, sequenced in a study of cytomegalovirus exposure and HLA in healthy donors. This table comes from immunoSEQ multiplex PCR, and its TCRdb copy is limited to in-frame clones, with some not included. The table has 200,000 to 250,000 clones, roughly 88% seen once. The specimen sequenced was PBMCs. The receptors come from a woman in her 30s in good health and CMV-seropositive.

The rearrangement links TRBV28 to TRBJ1-2; tentatively, D is TRBD1 (5 bases). The CDR3 is made up of 13 amino acids. CDR1 is MDHEN, CDR2 SYDVKM, per germline. V dropped 6 bases and J dropped 4 bases, with 12 bases sitting between them. Written as DNA, the CDR3 is TGTGCCAGCAGAAGGGGACCGGTCTATGGCTACACCTTC. Protein product: CASRRGPVYGYTF.

V is TRBV5-1 and J is TRBJ2-5; D is unclear. Per the germline V gene, CDR1 is SGHRS and CDR2 is YFSETQ. The CDR3 consists of 15 residues. V gave up 2 bases and J gave up 3 bases, with 14 bases separating them. In nucleotides, the CDR3 is TGCGCCAGCAGCTTCGCCCATCGATTTGAAGAGACCCAGTACTTC. This sequence encodes CASSFAHRFEETQYF.

The gene calls are TRBV2 and TRBJ2-2; D is ambiguous. The CDR3 spans 15 residues. Deletions cut 2 bases from V and 0 bases from J, with 7 bases between. Germline CDR1 and CDR2: SNHLY and FYNNEI. In DNA form, the CDR3 reads TGTGCCAGCAGTGAATCCCGCACGAACACCGGGGAGCTGTTTTTT. Encoded protein: CASSESRTNTGELFF.

The CDR3 DNA reads as TGTGCCAGCAGCTTAGGGACAGACACTGAAGCTTTCTTT. It specifies CASSLGTDTEAFF. The chain links TRBV7-6 to TRBJ1-1, with D maybe TRBD1 (6 bases). Per the germline V gene, CDR1 is SGHVS and CDR2 is FNYEAQ. There are 13 residues in the CDR3. V lost 1 base and J lost 3, with 6 bases in between.

The count of this clone is one. The genes are TRBV5-5 and TRBJ1-1; D call uncertain. Per the germline V gene, CDR1 is SGHKS and CDR2 is YYEKEE (reference sequence). With 0 bases removed from V and 1 base from J, the gap between germline ends came to 4 bases. This CDR3 is 13 amino acids long. The CDR3 loop reads CASSLVTNTEAFF. CDR3 bases: TGTGCCAGCAGCTTGGTTACGAACACTGAAGCTTTCTTT.

The rearrangement links TRBV30 to TRBJ1-1; TRBD1 is a possible D gene (5 bases). The CDR3 extends over 13 amino acids. V lost 4 bases and J lost 3, with 12 bases in between. Germline V gene lookup returns CDR1 GTSNPN and CDR2 SVGIG (reference sequence). The CDR3, as DNA: TGTGCCTGGATTGAGACAGACTACACTGAAGCTTTCTTT. Encoded protein: CAWIETDYTEAFF.

The chain uses TRBV29-1 and TRBJ1-2; D is possibly TRBD1 (6 bases). Germline assignment: CDR1 SQVTM and CDR2 ANQGSEA. V was trimmed by 4 bases and J by 4 bases, leaving 22 bases between them. The CDR3 has 16 amino acids. As DNA, the CDR3 is TGCAGCGTTGGGAGAGGGCAGGGGTCGGGAAGCTATGGCTACACCTTC. Residues: CSVGRGQGSGSYGYTF.

This rearrangement joins TRBV11-1 to TRBJ2-7; 14 bases match TRBD2. The V gene's germline CDR1 is SGHAT and CDR2 FQDESV (reference sequence). This CDR3 contains 18 residues. J gave up 0 bases and V 4 bases, and 8 bases lay outside the gene matches. This CDR3 reads CASSSRLAGGPFSYEQYF. As DNA, the CDR3 is TGTGCCAGCAGCTCCAGACTAGCGGGAGGGCCATTCTCCTACGAGCAGTACTTC.